This entry lists 18 T cell receptor beta chains sequenced from one sample in a study of T cells in Graves' hyperthyroidism and ophthalmopathy. RNA transcripts were the template for amplifying TCR beta CDR3 regions. When the TCR CDR3 underwent first-round RT-PCR, the HTBI primer set was used. TCRdb re-derived calls from the multiplex PCR reads in MiXCR, one entry per CDR3 protein. This sample has 89,000 or so distinct CDR3 sequences, with around 37% found just once. Sequenced material: peripheral blood or thyroid tissue (not recorded which). These receptors came from a woman aged 30 to 39 with Graves' hyperthyroidism.

The chain joins TRBV15 to TRBJ2-7; either TRBD1 or TRBD2 may fit D (5 bases each). From germline, CDR1 is LNHNV and CDR2 YYDKDF (reference sequence). V shed 8 bases and J shed 0 bases, with 14 bases lying between them. The CDR3 totals 14 residues. This chain's CDR3 is CATGRGENSYEQYF. CDR3 nucleotides: TGTGCCACCGGGAGAGGGGAGAACTCCTACGAGCAGTACTTC.

The rearrangement joins TRBV5-4 to TRBJ2-7, with 8 bases matching TRBD2. The last part of the DNA fits TRBJ2-5 better; the J call may be wrong. The germline V gene has CDR1 SGHNT and CDR2 YYREEE (reference sequence). The CDR3 is 16 amino acids. The CDR3 region is CASSLEASGSQETQYF. The CDR3 DNA reads TGTGCCAGCAGCTTGGAGGCTAGCGGGTCCCAGGAGACCCAGTACTTC.

This clonotype has more than one count but fewer than ten. The V call is TRBV19, the J call TRBJ2-4, with D possibly TRBD1 on 6 matching bases. The CDR3 has 13 amino acids. V was cut by 4 bases and J by 7 bases, with 11 bases left in between. Germline values: CDR1 LNHDA, CDR2 SQIVND (reference sequence). CDR3 nucleotide sequence: TGTGCCAGTAGTAGTCAGGGGCGGAACATTCAGTACTTC. Its protein product is CASSSQGRNIQYF.

This chain uses TRBV28 with TRBJ1-2; no clear D. Germline V gene data show CDR1 as MDHEN and CDR2 as SYDVKM. The CDR3 runs 12 residues. Trimming removed 5 bases from V and 5 bases from J, with 9 bases in between. Here the CDR3 reads CASSQQGYGYTF. The CDR3 coding sequence is TGTGCCAGCAGTCAACAAGGGTATGGCTACACCTTC.

This clonotype was seen many times. The chain employs TRBV2 and TRBJ2-2; perhaps TRBD2 as D (5 bases). Germline V gene data show CDR1 as SNHLY and CDR2 as FYNNEI. V was pared by 11 bases and J by 1 base, with 11 bases between. This CDR3 has 13 residues. The CDR3 is CAAIRGNTGELFF. The CDR3 DNA reads as TGTGCCGCGATACGGGGGAACACCGGGGAGCTGTTTTTT. Based on the CDR3 plus reference TRBV2 and TRBJ2-2, the full variable domain is EPEVTQTPSHQVTQMGQEVILRCVPISNHLYFYWYRQILGQKVEFLVSFYNNEISEKSEIFDDQFSVERPDGSNFTLKIRSTKLEDSAMYFCAAIRGNTGELFFGEGSRLTVL.

V gene TRBV20-1 combines with J gene TRBJ2-7, with 14 bases identical to TRBD2. The length of the CDR3 is 19 residues. With 0 bases clipped from V and 0 bases from J, the junction kept 10 bases outside the gene matches. The germline gives CDR1 DFQATT, CDR2 SNEGSKA (reference sequence). In DNA form, the CDR3 reads TGCAGTGCTAGAGATTCGGCCGGGACTAGCGGGGGAAGCTCCTACGAGCAGTACTTC. This gives the protein CSARDSAGTSGGSSYEQYF.

This clonotype was observed at least ten times. The rearrangement joins TRBV7-9 to TRBJ1-3, with D unclear. The CDR3 sequence is 13 residues long. Germline lookup yields CDR1 SEHNR and CDR2 FQNEAQ (reference sequence). Deletions cut 7 bases from V and 4 bases from J, with 11 bases between. For the CDR3, the DNA is TGTGCCAGCACCCGCAGCGACGGAAACACCATATATTTT. It is translated as CASTRSDGNTIYF.

The chain is built from TRBV20-1 and TRBJ1-6, with TRBD1 matching 10 bases. The J segment lost 0 bases and the V segment lost 6 bases, leaving 8 bases of the junction unmatched. Per germline, CDR1 DFQATT and CDR2 SNEGSKA (reference sequence). This CDR3 has 17 amino acids. Written as DNA, the CDR3 is TGCAGTGCCGAATCGGGACAGGGGAGCTCCTATAATTCACCCCTCCACTTT. Translation: CSAESGQGSSYNSPLHF.

V usage is TRBV19 and J usage is TRBJ1-2, with D perhaps TRBD1 (5 bases). Per germline, CDR1 LNHDA and CDR2 SQIVND (reference sequence). V lost 3 bases and J 4 bases, leaving 12 bases between the germline ends. The CDR3 extends over 14 amino acids. CDR3 coding DNA: TGTGCCAGTAGTATGGGGCAGGTGGGCTATGGCTACACCTTC. It codes for CASSMGQVGYGYTF.

This clonotype was picked up a small number of times. The rearrangement links TRBV27 to TRBJ2-2, with D tentatively TRBD2 (6 bases). The V end was cut by 4 bases, the J end by 3 bases, with 21 bases between. CDR1 and CDR2 (germline): MNHEY, SMNVEV (reference sequence). This CDR3 region has 18 residues. This CDR3 reads CASSSLQLDRRDTGELFF. The CDR3 coding sequence is TGTGCCAGCAGTTCACTACAACTTGACCGGAGGGACACCGGGGAGCTGTTTTTT.

This clonotype has a count of ten or more. The CDR3 coding sequence is TGTGCCTGTACTGAGGGGAGTTCTTGGGAGACCCAGTACTTC. It codes for CACTEGSSWETQYF. V gene TRBV30 combines with J gene TRBJ2-5, with D perhaps assigned TRBD1 or TRBD2 (5 bases each). The CDR3 length is 14 residues. Germline assignment: CDR1 GTSNPN and CDR2 SVGIG (reference sequence). V gave up 6 bases and J gave up 5 bases, with 19 bases separating them.

CDR3 DNA sequence: TGTGCCAGCAGCCAAGAAACTAGCGGGACATCCTACGAGCAGTACTTC. This codes for CASSQETSGTSYEQYF. J is TRBJ2-7 and V is TRBV7-2; 10 nucleotides line up with TRBD2. CDR3 length equals 16 residues. Looked up from germline, CDR1 is SGHTA and CDR2 is FQGNSA. V shed 5 bases, J shed 1 base, and the junction held 8 bases outside the gene matches. The entire variable domain, with the rest obtained from reference TRBV7-2 and TRBJ2-7, is as follows: GAGVSQSPSNKVTEKGKDVELRCDPISGHTALYWYRQSLGQGLEFLIYFQGNSAPDKSGLPSDRFSAERTGGSVSTLTIQRTQQEDSAVYLCASSQETSGTSYEQYFGPGTRLTVT.

With regard to this clonotype: This may be a read error, as it is one base from a much larger clone. This rearrangement joins TRBV6-6 to TRBJ1-1; 7 bases line up with TRBD1. CDR3 size: 16 residues. The germline CDR1 and CDR2 sequences are MNHNY and SVGAGI (reference sequence). The trim removed 3 bases at V and 4 bases at J, leaving 11 bases unmatched. For the CDR3, the DNA is TGTGCCAGCAGTTATGGGGAGGGGGCTTGGGGCACTGAAGCTTTCTTT. Protein sequence: CASSYGEGAWGTEAFF.

The V and J genes are TRBV7-2 and TRBJ2-5; 7 positions agree with TRBD2. CDR1 and CDR2 from the germline V gene are SGHTA and FQGNSA. V lost 3 bases and J lost 7; bases outside the gene matches: 5. This CDR3 has 13 residues. The chain's CDR3 is CASSFKWGGTQYF. The CDR3 DNA reads TGTGCCAGCAGCTTCAAGTGGGGGGGGACCCAGTACTTC.

This clonotype was seen at least ten times. The rearrangement links TRBV7-9 to TRBJ2-7; D call uncertain. This CDR3 is 13 amino acids long. The V and J ends lost 1 base and 5 bases respectively, with 9 bases between them. Germline V gene data show CDR1 as SEHNR and CDR2 as FQNEAQ (reference sequence). CDR3 coding DNA: TGTGCCAGCAGCTTAGGTGGTACCCACGAGCAGTACTTC. Protein sequence: CASSLGGTHEQYF.

This clonotype has a count of ten or more. The chain joins TRBV4-1 to TRBJ1-6; D remains unclear. Germline V gene lookup returns CDR1 MGHRA and CDR2 YSYEKL. The CDR3 loop spans 11 amino acids. The germline V and J ends were trimmed by 2 bases and 7 bases, with 0 bases remaining between them. The CDR3 is CASSQNSPLHF. CDR3 sequence (DNA): TGCGCCAGCAGCCAAAATTCACCCCTCCACTTT.

CDR3 region: CAISDDRTNEKLFF. CDR3 sequence (DNA): TGTGCCATCAGTGACGACAGGACGAATGAAAAACTGTTTTTT. V usage is TRBV10-3 and J usage is TRBJ1-4; tentative D call: TRBD1 (6 bases). The CDR3 runs to 14 residues. CDR1 is ENHRY, CDR2 SYGVKD, per germline. V was clipped by 3 bases and J by 5 bases, with 10 bases between them.

The V gene is TRBV19, the J gene TRBJ1-5; 9 positions match TRBD1. CDR3 length: 16 amino acids. Germline-derived CDR1 and CDR2 are LNHDA and SQIVND (reference sequence). V lost 7 bases, J lost 4 bases, and 11 bases stayed unmatched. The DNA of the CDR3 is TGTGCCAGTACTCTAGGGACAGGGAGACCGAATCAGCCCCAGCATTTT. Its translation: CASTLGTGRPNQPQHF.